This TCR beta chain was observed in a study of blood T cell repertoires in COVID-19. At the level of the study: Sources were T cells, B-cell-depleted T cells, or PBMCs; the material itself was cDNA or gDNA.

CDR1 and CDR2 from the germline V gene are LGHNA and YNFKEQ. The CDR3 runs to 15 residues. With V trimmed by 1 base and J by 4 bases, 3 bases remained unmatched. Original data processing: Amplification of reference gene primers provided the estimated nucleated cell counts. The method was immunoSEQ multiplex PCR; TCRdb's version includes in-frame clones alone and lacks a portion of them. The V and J calls and clone size are taken from that table; D and trimming were inferred from the DNA. Found here are around 170,000 clones, around 80% of them singletons; the top ten hold roughly 6.8%. This TCR derives from a man between 65 and 85 years old with active or convalescent COVID-19. The rearrangement links TRBV4-2 to TRBJ1-2, with TRBD1 identical over 10 bases. Sequencing used peripheral blood. DNA for the CDR3: TGTGCCAGCAGCCAAGGGACAGGGGGAGGCTATGGCTACACCTTC. This sequence encodes CASSQGTGGGYGYTF.